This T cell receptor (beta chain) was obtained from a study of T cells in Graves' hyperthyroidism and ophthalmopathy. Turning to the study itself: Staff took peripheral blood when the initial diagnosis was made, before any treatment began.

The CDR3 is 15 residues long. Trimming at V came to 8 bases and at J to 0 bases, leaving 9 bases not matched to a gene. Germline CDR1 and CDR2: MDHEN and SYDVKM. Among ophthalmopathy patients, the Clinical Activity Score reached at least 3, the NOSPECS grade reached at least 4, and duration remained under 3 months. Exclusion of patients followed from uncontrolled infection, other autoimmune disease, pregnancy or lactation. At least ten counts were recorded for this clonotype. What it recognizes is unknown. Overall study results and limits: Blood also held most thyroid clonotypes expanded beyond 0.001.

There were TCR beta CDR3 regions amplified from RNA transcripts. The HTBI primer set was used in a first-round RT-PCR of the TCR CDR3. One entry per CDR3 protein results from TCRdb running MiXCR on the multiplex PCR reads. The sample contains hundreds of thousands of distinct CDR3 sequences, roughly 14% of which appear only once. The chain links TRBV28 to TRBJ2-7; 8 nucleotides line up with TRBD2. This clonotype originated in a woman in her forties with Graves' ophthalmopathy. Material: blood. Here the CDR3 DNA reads TGTGCCAGCGGGGGGCCCGGGACTAGCTCCTACGAGCAGTACTTC. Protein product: CASGGPGTSSYEQYF.